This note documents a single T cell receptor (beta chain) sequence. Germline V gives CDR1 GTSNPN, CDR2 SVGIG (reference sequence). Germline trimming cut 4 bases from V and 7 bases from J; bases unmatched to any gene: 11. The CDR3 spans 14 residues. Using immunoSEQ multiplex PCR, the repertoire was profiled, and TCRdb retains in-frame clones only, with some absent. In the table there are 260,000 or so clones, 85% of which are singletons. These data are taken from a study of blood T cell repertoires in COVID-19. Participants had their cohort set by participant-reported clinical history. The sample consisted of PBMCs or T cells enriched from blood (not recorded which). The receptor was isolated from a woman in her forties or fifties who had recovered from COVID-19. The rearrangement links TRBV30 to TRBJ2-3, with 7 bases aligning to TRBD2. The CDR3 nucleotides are TGTGCCTGGACCACCGGCGGGAGACGGAATACGCAGTATTTT. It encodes CAWTTGGRRNTQYF.